This TCR beta chain stems from a study of HIV-infected patients and healthy controls. Whole-study results and caveats: Compared with untreated HIV+ repertoires, healthy controls showed roughly threefold more distinct CDR3s and higher Shannon diversity.

Whole blood was used without fractionation, so all unsorted peripheral T cells were included. V was cut by 4 bases and J by 0 bases, with 10 bases left in between. The CDR3 runs 15 residues. The germline gives CDR1 LNHDA, CDR2 SQIVND (reference sequence). Of note for this clonotype: Its specificity is not known.

Alpha and beta constant-region primers primed reverse transcription of approximately 500 ng RNA. Separate chain-specific third strand synthesis with multiplexing indices produced the alpha and beta libraries. After a brief PCR adding P5, P7 and a second index, roughly 25 amplification cycles followed. A single record per CDR3 protein comes from TCRdb applying MiXCR to the 5' RACE reads. The repertoire holds under 20,000 distinct CDR3 sequences, about 9.5% seen once, with about 3% in the top ten. The sample consisted of blood. The sequence came from an adult in good health. This chain links TRBV19 with TRBJ2-1; TRBD2 might be the D (5 bases). The CDR3 spells CASSNLAHSYNEQFF. In DNA form, the CDR3 reads TGTGCCAGTAGTAACCTAGCCCACTCCTACAATGAGCAGTTCTTC.